These 7 T cell receptor beta chains were all obtained from the same sample, sequenced in a study of breast tumors, draining lymph nodes, adjacent tissues. Samples came from axillary lymph nodes draining the breast cancer. One entry per CDR3 protein results from TCRdb running MiXCR on the multiplex PCR reads. The profile shows tens of thousands of distinct CDR3 sequences, approximately 28% of them singletons. The specimen was axillary lymph node tissue. The receptors come from a female donor with breast cancer. Some clones in this sample may be carry-over from other donors' samples.

This clonotype was observed a few times. This chain connects TRBV6-6 to TRBJ1-1; D remains ambiguous. V lost 2 bases to trimming and J lost 2 bases, with 12 bases between them. Germline V gives CDR1 MNHNY, CDR2 SVGAGI (reference sequence). The CDR3 totals 15 residues. This CDR3 reads CASSYIGTGNTEAFF. DNA of the CDR3: TGTGCCAGCAGTTACATCGGCACGGGCAACACTGAAGCTTTCTTT.

Ten or more counts support this clonotype. The chain joins TRBV29-1 to TRBJ2-1, with TRBD1 matching over 7 bases. This CDR3 contains 17 residues. Per germline, CDR1 SQVTM and CDR2 ANQGSEA. With 0 bases clipped from V and 4 bases from J, the junction kept 12 bases outside the gene matches. DNA for the CDR3: TGCAGCGTTGAAGATCGGCCCCTCGGGACAGCATACAATGAGCAGTTCTTC. Residues: CSVEDRPLGTAYNEQFF.

Worth noting for this clonotype: A read error is likely, as this CDR3 ends without the conserved phenylalanine or tryptophan. V usage is TRBV6-2 or TRBV6-3 and J usage is TRBJ2-6; TRBD1 matches 8 bases. The length of the CDR3 is 13 residues. The V and J ends lost 10 bases and 3 bases, in that order; junction bases with no gene match: 2. The germline gives CDR1 MNHEY, CDR2 SVGEGT. CDR3 amino acids: CATTGGGANVLTL. The CDR3 region has the DNA TGTGCCACCACAGGGGGTGGGGCCAACGTCCTGACTCTC.

To note about this clonotype: No conserved phenylalanine or tryptophan ends this CDR3, so it is likely a read error. This rearrangement joins TRBV7-9 to TRBJ2-5; the match to TRBD2 covers 8 bases. V gave up 3 bases and J gave up 3 bases; unmatched junction bases: 3. Germline V gene sequence: CDR1 SEHNR, CDR2 FQNEAQ (reference sequence). The CDR3 is 14 amino acids. The CDR3 protein is CASSFGGGEETQYL. CDR3 DNA sequence: TGTGCCAGCAGCTTCGGGGGGGGCGAAGAGACCCAGTACCTC.

The table lists this clonotype with many counts. This chain links TRBV4-3 with TRBJ2-2; 8 bases are shared with TRBD2. The J segment lost 5 bases and the V segment lost 1 base, leaving 3 bases of the junction unmatched. The germline CDR1 and CDR2 sequences are LGHNA and YSLEER. The CDR3 totals 15 residues. CDR3 in amino acids: CASSQAGGETGELFF. DNA for the CDR3: TGCGCCAGCAGCCAAGCGGGGGGGGAGACCGGGGAGCTGTTTTTT.

This clonotype was recorded many times. The V call is TRBV6-1, the J call TRBJ1-6; unclear D gene. The CDR3 is 16 residues long. V lost 0 bases and J lost 11, with 17 bases in between. The V gene's germline CDR1 is MNHNS and CDR2 SASEGT. The CDR3 region is CASSEADPSEGTPLHF. The CDR3 DNA reads TGTGCCAGCAGTGAAGCTGACCCCTCAGAAGGTACACCCCTCCACTTT.

The sample holds many counts of this clonotype. The V gene is TRBV5-4, the J gene TRBJ2-3, with TRBD2 matching 9 bases. There are 15 residues in the CDR3. Germline V gene lookup returns CDR1 SGHNT and CDR2 YYREEE (reference sequence). J gave up 0 bases and V 3 bases, and 2 bases lay outside the gene matches. This chain's CDR3 is CASSSTSGSTDTQYF. DNA of the CDR3: TGTGCCAGCAGCTCCACTAGCGGGAGCACAGATACGCAGTATTTT.